The rows below give T cell receptor beta chains drawn from one sample of a study of blood T cell repertoires in COVID-19. Method: immunoSEQ multiplex PCR; TCRdb's copy keeps in-frame clones and lacks some. The table shows more than 95,000 clones, with 60% to 85% occurring only once. Sequenced: peripheral blood. The receptor set was obtained from a man in his 70s with acute or convalescent COVID-19. CDR3s include the opening cysteine and the closing phenylalanine or tryptophan. A D gene is named only where the DNA matches it firmly. Not every row has a clone size; where given, it reads once, few, many or a size class.

CDR3nt: TGTGCCAGCAGTAACCCCCGGGGCAGGGGGCGGGCCTACGAGCAGTACTTC; CDR3aa: CASSNPRGRGRAYEQYF; j_gene: TRBJ2-7; v_gene: TRBV27; d_gene: TRBD1; abundance: few
CDR3nt: TGTGCCAGCTCATCTCGGTCATTAAACACCGGGGAGCTGTTTTTT; CDR3aa: CASSSRSLNTGELFF; j_gene: TRBJ2-2; v_gene: TRBV18; d_gene: .; abundance: .
CDR3nt: TGTGCCAGCTCAGAGAGGATCGGTGAAGCTTTCTTT; CDR3aa: CASSERIGEAFF; j_gene: TRBJ1-1; v_gene: TRBV18; d_gene: .; abundance: .
CDR3nt: TGTGCCAGCAGGCAAAAGGGGGCGCCGAGCACTGAAGCTTTCTTT; CDR3aa: CASRQKGAPSTEAFF; j_gene: TRBJ1-1; v_gene: TRBV7-2; d_gene: TRBD1; abundance: .
CDR3nt: TGTGCCAGCAGTGAAAGGGACAGACACTACGAGCAGTACTTC; CDR3aa: CASSERDRHYEQYF; j_gene: TRBJ2-7; v_gene: TRBV2; d_gene: TRBD1; abundance: few
CDR3nt: TGCGCCAGCAGCTTGGCGCAGGGTTTAGAGCAAGAGACCCAGTACTTC; CDR3aa: CASSLAQGLEQETQYF; j_gene: TRBJ2-5; v_gene: TRBV5-1; d_gene: .; abundance: .
CDR3nt: TGTGCCAGCAGCTTTCAGGGTAGTCGGCAGTACTTC; CDR3aa: CASSFQGSRQYF; j_gene: TRBJ2-7; v_gene: TRBV7-9; d_gene: .; abundance: once
CDR3nt: TGTGCCAGCAGCCGTTTACCGGGGAGCAATCAGCCCCAGCATTTT; CDR3aa: CASSRLPGSNQPQHF; j_gene: TRBJ1-5; v_gene: TRBV6-2/TRBV6-3; d_gene: .; abundance: .
CDR3nt: TGTGCCAGCAGCAAAGGGCGCGGACTAGCGGGAGGGTCCTACGAGCAGTACTTC; CDR3aa: CASSKGRGLAGGSYEQYF; j_gene: TRBJ2-7; v_gene: TRBV21-1; d_gene: .; abundance: few
CDR3nt: TGCGCCAGCAGCTTGGAAAACAGGGGGCAAGAGACCCAGTACTTC; CDR3aa: CASSLENRGQETQYF; j_gene: TRBJ2-5; v_gene: TRBV5-1; d_gene: TRBD1; abundance: .
CDR3nt: TGTGCCAGCAGCCCACGCAGACTAGCGGGTTCCTACGAGCAGTACTTC; CDR3aa: CASSPRRLAGSYEQYF; j_gene: TRBJ2-7; v_gene: TRBV5-4; d_gene: TRBD2; abundance: .
CDR3nt: TGTGCCAGCAGCCCTGGTGCGGGGCCGAACACCGGGGAGCTGTTTTTT; CDR3aa: CASSPGAGPNTGELFF; j_gene: TRBJ2-2; v_gene: TRBV9; d_gene: .; abundance: .
CDR3nt: TGTGCCACCCTATTAGCGGGAGGGGAGACCCAGTACTTC; CDR3aa: CATLLAGGETQYF; j_gene: TRBJ2-5; v_gene: TRBV25-1; d_gene: TRBD2; abundance: .
CDR3nt: TGTGCCAGCAGCTTTCGACCGGGACTAGCGGGGATGGGGGGAGATACGCAGTATTTT; CDR3aa: CASSFRPGLAGMGGDTQYF; j_gene: TRBJ2-3; v_gene: TRBV7-9; d_gene: TRBD2; abundance: .
CDR3nt: TGTGCCAGCAGCTTAGGGACTAGCGGGGGGTCCTACGAGCAGTACTTC; CDR3aa: CASSLGTSGGSYEQYF; j_gene: TRBJ2-7; v_gene: TRBV7-3; d_gene: TRBD2; abundance: .
CDR3nt: TGCGCCAGCAGCGGGATTGGACAGAAACAAGAGACCCAGTACTTC; CDR3aa: CASSGIGQKQETQYF; j_gene: TRBJ2-5; v_gene: TRBV5-1; d_gene: .; abundance: .
CDR3nt: TGTGCCAGCAGTAACAGGGACACTGAAGCTTTCTTT; CDR3aa: CASSNRDTEAFF; j_gene: TRBJ1-1; v_gene: TRBV12-3/TRBV12-4; d_gene: .; abundance: .
CDR3nt: TGTGCCAGCAGCTTCGGGACATACTATAATTCACCCCTCCACTTT; CDR3aa: CASSFGTYYNSPLHF; j_gene: TRBJ1-6; v_gene: TRBV5-6; d_gene: .; abundance: .
CDR3nt: TGTGCCAGCAGTTACGGTGCTGTAGGGGTCAATCAGCCCCAGCATTTT; CDR3aa: CASSYGAVGVNQPQHF; j_gene: TRBJ1-5; v_gene: TRBV6-5; d_gene: .; abundance: .
CDR3nt: TGTGCCTGGAGCCGGGACAGGCGCTTGGATAGCAATCAGCCCCAGCATTTT; CDR3aa: CAWSRDRRLDSNQPQHF; j_gene: TRBJ1-5; v_gene: TRBV30; d_gene: TRBD1; abundance: .
CDR3nt: TGTGCCAGCGGGGGGGGCTCCAATCAGCCCCAGCATTTT; CDR3aa: CASGGGSNQPQHF; j_gene: TRBJ1-5; v_gene: TRBV3-1/TRBV3-2; d_gene: .; abundance: .
CDR3nt: TGTGCCAGCAGCTTGACAGAATACAATGAGCAGTTCTTC; CDR3aa: CASSLTEYNEQFF; j_gene: TRBJ2-1; v_gene: TRBV5-5; d_gene: .; abundance: .
CDR3nt: TGTGCTAGTGGTTTGTCCCCGGGTAGCGGGAGGTCTGTGTACAATGAGCAGTTCTTC; CDR3aa: CASGLSPGSGRSVYNEQFF; j_gene: TRBJ2-1; v_gene: TRBV12-5; d_gene: TRBD2; abundance: .
CDR3nt: TGTGCCAGCAGCCAGGACAGGGCACACCGAGATACGCAGTATTTT; CDR3aa: CASSQDRAHRDTQYF; j_gene: TRBJ2-3; v_gene: TRBV7-2; d_gene: TRBD1; abundance: .
CDR3nt: TGTGCCAGCAGATCCGGGACAGCCTTAGAGACCCAGTACTTC; CDR3aa: CASRSGTALETQYF; j_gene: TRBJ2-5; v_gene: TRBV11-2; d_gene: TRBD1; abundance: .
CDR3nt: TGCGCCAGCAGCTTGGCTCTAGCGGGAGGGTGGGAGACCCAGTACTTC; CDR3aa: CASSLALAGGWETQYF; j_gene: TRBJ2-5; v_gene: TRBV5-1; d_gene: TRBD2; abundance: .
CDR3nt: TGTGCCAGCAGCTTAGCTTCGGTGGGACAGGGCGTCAAAAACATTCAGTACTTC; CDR3aa: CASSLASVGQGVKNIQYF; j_gene: TRBJ2-4; v_gene: TRBV7-2; d_gene: TRBD1; abundance: .